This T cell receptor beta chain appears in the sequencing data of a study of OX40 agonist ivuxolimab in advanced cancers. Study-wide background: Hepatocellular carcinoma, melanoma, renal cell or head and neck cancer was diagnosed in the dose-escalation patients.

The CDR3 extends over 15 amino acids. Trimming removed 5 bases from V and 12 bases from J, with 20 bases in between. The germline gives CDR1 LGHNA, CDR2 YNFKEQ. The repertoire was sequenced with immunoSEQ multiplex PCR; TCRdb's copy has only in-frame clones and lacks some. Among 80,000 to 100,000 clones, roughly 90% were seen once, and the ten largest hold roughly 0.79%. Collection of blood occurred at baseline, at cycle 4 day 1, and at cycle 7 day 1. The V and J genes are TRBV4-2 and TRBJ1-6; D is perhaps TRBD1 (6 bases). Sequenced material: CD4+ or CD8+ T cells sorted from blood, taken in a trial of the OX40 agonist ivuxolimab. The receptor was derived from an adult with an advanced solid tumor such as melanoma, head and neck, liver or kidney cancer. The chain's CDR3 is CASSSPQGRGRPLHF. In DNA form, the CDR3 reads TGTGCCAGCAGCTCCCCGCAGGGGCGTGGAAGACCCCTCCACTTT.